The clone carrying this TCR beta chain was picked up one time. The CDR3 sequence is 14 residues long. The germline gives CDR1 MNHEY, CDR2 SVGAGI. V was pared by 5 bases and J by 3 bases, with 14 bases between. The source of the sample is a study of OX40 agonist ivuxolimab in advanced cancers. The overall study: Ivuxolimab was administered intravenously to patients at 0.01 to 10 mg/kg every 2 weeks. Patients in dose escalation had liver, melanoma, kidney or head and neck cancers. Cohort: 82.7% men, mean age about 60, aged roughly 23 to 90.

Clones were read by immunoSEQ multiplex PCR, and TCRdb kept only the in-frame ones, dropping some. The sample carries tens of thousands of clones, around 80% recorded once. The receptor's source is an adult with an advanced solid tumor such as melanoma, head and neck, liver or kidney cancer. The chain carries TRBV6-5 and TRBJ2-7; possibly TRBD2 for D (6 bases). Sample: CD4+ or CD8+ T cells sorted from blood, taken in a trial of the OX40 agonist ivuxolimab. CDR3 DNA sequence: TGTGCCAGCAGTCTTCGACTCGGGGGCTACGAGCAGTACTTC. It yields the protein CASSLRLGGYEQYF.